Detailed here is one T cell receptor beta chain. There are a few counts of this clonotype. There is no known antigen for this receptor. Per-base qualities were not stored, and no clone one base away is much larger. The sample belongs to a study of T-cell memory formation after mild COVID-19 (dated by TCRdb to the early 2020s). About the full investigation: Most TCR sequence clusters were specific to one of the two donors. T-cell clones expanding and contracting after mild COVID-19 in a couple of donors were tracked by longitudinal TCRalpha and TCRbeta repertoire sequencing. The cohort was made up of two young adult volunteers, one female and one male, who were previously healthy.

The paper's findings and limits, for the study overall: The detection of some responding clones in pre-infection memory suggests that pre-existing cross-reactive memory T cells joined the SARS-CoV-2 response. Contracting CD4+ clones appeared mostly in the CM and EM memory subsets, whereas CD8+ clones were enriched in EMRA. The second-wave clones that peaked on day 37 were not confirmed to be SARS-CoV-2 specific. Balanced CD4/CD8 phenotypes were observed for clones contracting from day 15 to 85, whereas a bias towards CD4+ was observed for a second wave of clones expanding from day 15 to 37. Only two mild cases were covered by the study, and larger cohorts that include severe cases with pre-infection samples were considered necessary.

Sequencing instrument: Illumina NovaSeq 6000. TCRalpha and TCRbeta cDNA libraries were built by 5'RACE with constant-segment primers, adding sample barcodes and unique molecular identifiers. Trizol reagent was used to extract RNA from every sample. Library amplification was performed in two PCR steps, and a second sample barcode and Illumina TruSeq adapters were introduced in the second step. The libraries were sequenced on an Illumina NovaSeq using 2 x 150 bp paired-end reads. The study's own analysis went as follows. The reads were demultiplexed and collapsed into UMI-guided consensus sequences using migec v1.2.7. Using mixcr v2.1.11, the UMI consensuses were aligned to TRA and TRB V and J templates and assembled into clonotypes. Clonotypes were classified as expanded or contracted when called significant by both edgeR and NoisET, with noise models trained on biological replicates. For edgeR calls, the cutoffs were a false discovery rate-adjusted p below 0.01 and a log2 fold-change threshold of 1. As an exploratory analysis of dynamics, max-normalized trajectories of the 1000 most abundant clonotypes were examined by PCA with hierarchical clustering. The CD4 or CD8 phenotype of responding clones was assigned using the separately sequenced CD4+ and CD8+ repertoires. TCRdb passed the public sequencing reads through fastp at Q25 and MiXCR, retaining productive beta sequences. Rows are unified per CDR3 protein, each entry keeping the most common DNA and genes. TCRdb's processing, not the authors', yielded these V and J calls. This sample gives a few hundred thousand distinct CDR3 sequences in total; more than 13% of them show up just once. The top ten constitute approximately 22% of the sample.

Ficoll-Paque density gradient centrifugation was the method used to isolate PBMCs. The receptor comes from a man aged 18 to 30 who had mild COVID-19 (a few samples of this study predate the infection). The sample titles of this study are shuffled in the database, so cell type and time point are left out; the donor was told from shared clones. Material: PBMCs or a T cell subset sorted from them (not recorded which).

The bases are TGCAGTGCTAGAGATCCTAGCGGGGGGGGAAAAGAGACCCAGTACTTC. Its amino acids are CSARDPSGGGKETQYF. This sequence uses TRBV20-1 and TRBJ2-5; 12 middle bases align to TRBD2. The germline V gene (reference sequence) provides CDR1 DFQATT and CDR2 SNEGSKA. The germline V and J ends show losses of 0 bases and 3 bases respectively, and no gene match explains 5 bases of the junction. From the cysteine up to the phenylalanine, the CDR3 has a length of 16 residues. Just the 48-base CDR3 DNA is kept, in frame starting at base 1.